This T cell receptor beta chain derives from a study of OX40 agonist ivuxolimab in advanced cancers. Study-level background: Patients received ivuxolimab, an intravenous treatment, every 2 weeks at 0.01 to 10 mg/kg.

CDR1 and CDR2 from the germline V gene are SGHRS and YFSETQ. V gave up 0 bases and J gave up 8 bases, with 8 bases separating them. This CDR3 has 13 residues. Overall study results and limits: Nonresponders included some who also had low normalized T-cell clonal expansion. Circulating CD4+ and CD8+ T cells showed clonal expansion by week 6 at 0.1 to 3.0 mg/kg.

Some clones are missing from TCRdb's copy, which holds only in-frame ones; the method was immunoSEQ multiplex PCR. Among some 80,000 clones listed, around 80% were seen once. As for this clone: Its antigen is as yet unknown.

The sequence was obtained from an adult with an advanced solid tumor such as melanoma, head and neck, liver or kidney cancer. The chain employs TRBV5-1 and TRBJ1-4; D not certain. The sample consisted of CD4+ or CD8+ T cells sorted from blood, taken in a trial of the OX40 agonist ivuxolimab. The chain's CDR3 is CASSLVMEEKLFF. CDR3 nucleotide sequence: TGCGCCAGCAGCTTGGTCATGGAGGAAAAACTGTTTTTT.